This T cell receptor (beta chain) was sequenced for a study of T cell repertoires in cytomegalovirus infection. Study-wide background: Public signatures in TCR beta pointed to CMV infection and matching HLA type.

TCRdb passed the reads through MiXCR, listing each CDR3 protein once. This sample has about 830,000 distinct CDR3 sequences, with approximately 29% found just once. This clonotype has just a few counts. Its cognate antigen is unknown. The germline V gene encodes CDR1 MNHEY and CDR2 SMNVEV (reference sequence). Trimming took 5 bases from V and 6 from J, leaving 16 bases between them. The CDR3 length is 14 residues. The V and J genes are TRBV27 and TRBJ1-2; no firm D call. This sequence originates from a human donor in good health (CMV status not recorded). Some clones in this sample may be carry-over from other donors' samples. The source was cultured CD8+ T cells from PBMCs, collected from culture after CMV antigen stimulation. The CDR3 coding sequence is TGTGCCAGCAGTCCCGGTTATCCTGGTGATGGCTACACCTTC. Translating it yields CASSPGYPGDGYTF.